The 21 T cell receptor beta chains reported below all come from one sample, sequenced in a study of CD8 T cells in Susac syndrome. With random hexamers, roughly 0.45 to 1 ug RNA was reverse transcribed. TCRdb reprocessed the immunoSEQ multiplex PCR reads with MiXCR, giving one entry per CDR3 protein. The table has 170,000 or so distinct CDR3 sequences, 90% to 97% seen once. The sequenced material came from CD4+ T cells from PBMCs. All receptors come from a human donor with Susac syndrome.

This clonotype has just a few counts. The V gene is TRBV19, the J gene TRBJ2-3; D possibly corresponds to TRBD2 (6 bases). The CDR3 consists of 13 residues. The germline V gene encodes CDR1 LNHDA and CDR2 SQIVND (reference sequence). Trimming shortened V by 5 bases and J by 1 base, and 7 bases separated the two germline ends. The chain's CDR3 is CASSPGGTDTQYF. CDR3 nucleotides: TGTGCCAGTAGTCCGGGGGGCACAGATACGCAGTATTTT.

V and J are TRBV5-6 and TRBJ2-3, with D perhaps assigned TRBD1 or TRBD2 (5 bases each). Germline V gene sequence: CDR1 SGHDT, CDR2 YYEEEE. V was clipped by 4 bases and J by 2 bases, with 11 bases between them. The CDR3 loop spans 14 amino acids. This CDR3 is CASSGGRLTDTQYF. DNA of the CDR3: TGTGCCAGCAGCGGGGGACGGCTCACAGATACGCAGTATTTT.

V usage is TRBV29-1 and J usage is TRBJ2-3; 7 bases line up with TRBD1. Germline CDR1 SQVTM, CDR2 ANQGSEA. V lost 6 bases and J lost 0; bases outside the gene matches: 9. The CDR3 length is 15 residues. The CDR3 is CSVLDRVKSTDTQYF. CDR3 in DNA: TGCAGCGTGCTAGACAGGGTGAAAAGCACAGATACGCAGTATTTT.

The CDR3 reads CASSLALGLSQETQYF. CDR3 coding DNA: TGTGCCAGCAGCTTAGCCCTTGGACTGTCCCAAGAGACCCAGTACTTC. The rearrangement uses TRBV7-2 and TRBJ2-5; tentative D call: TRBD2 (5 bases). Germline-derived CDR1 and CDR2 are SGHTA and FQGNSA. This CDR3 has 16 residues. The V end lost 0 bases, the J end lost 1 base, and 12 bases lay between the germline ends.

This clonotype was found once. This rearrangement joins TRBV11-2 to TRBJ2-5; D unresolved. Trimming took off 6 bases at V and 5 bases at J, with 13 bases between the two ends. CDR3 length: 13 residues. CDR1 and CDR2 (germline): SGHAT, FQNNGV. The CDR3 nucleotides read TGTGCCAGCAGAAGGGCCCCCGGGGAGACCCAGTACTTC. It translates to CASRRAPGETQYF.

The chain links TRBV19 to TRBJ2-2; D uncertain. The germline CDR1 and CDR2 sequences are LNHDA and SQIVND (reference sequence). Between the trimmed V and J ends, which lost 8 bases and 4 bases, there was a span of 20 bases. The CDR3 has 16 residues. As DNA, the CDR3 is TGTGCCAGTTCCCTTTGGTTTCTAAGTAGCACCGGGGAGCTGTTTTTT. Its translation is CASSLWFLSSTGELFF.

This clonotype was detected once. The CDR3 DNA reads TGTGCCAGCAGTTCCTTACGGACAGATAAGAGGGAGACCCAGTACTTC. Protein sequence: CASSSLRTDKRETQYF. J is TRBJ2-5 and V is TRBV28; D might be TRBD1 (6 bases). V dropped 4 bases and J dropped 5 bases, with 20 bases sitting between them. CDR1 is MDHEN and CDR2 is SYDVKM in the germline V gene. The CDR3 totals 16 residues.

This chain links TRBV3-1 with TRBJ2-7, with 7 positions matching TRBD1. CDR3 length equals 16 residues. After removal of 5 bases from V and 3 bases from J, the junction contained 13 bases not matched to a gene. CDR1 and CDR2 (germline): LGHDT, YNNKEL (reference sequence). In DNA, the CDR3 is TGTGCCAGCAGCTACAGGGGAAGGTACTTCGACTACGAGCAGTACGTC. Translation gives CASSYRGRYFDYEQYV.

The chain links TRBV6-5 to TRBJ2-3, with TRBD2 as a possible D gene (5 bases). Trimming removed 7 bases at V and 1 base at J, with 9 bases between. Germline lookup yields CDR1 MNHEY and CDR2 SVGAGI. The CDR3 extends over 13 amino acids. CDR3 region: CASNPGGTDTQYF. The CDR3 DNA sequence: TGTGCCAGCAATCCCGGGGGCACAGATACGCAGTATTTT.

J is TRBJ1-5 and V is TRBV30; 8 nucleotides align to TRBD1. J gave up 6 bases and V 2 bases, and 9 bases lay outside the gene matches. Germline V lookup: CDR1 GTSNPN, CDR2 SVGIG (reference sequence). CDR3 size: 15 residues. The DNA of the CDR3 is TGTGCCTGGAGTCCCTCCTACAGGGGGAGTCAGCCCCAGCATTTT. It specifies CAWSPSYRGSQPQHF.

The chain recombines TRBV5-4 with TRBJ2-3; 10 bases align to TRBD2. After removal of 4 bases from V and 2 bases from J, the junction contained 19 bases not matched to a gene. In germline, CDR1 is SGHNT, CDR2 YYREEE (reference sequence). CDR3 length equals 20 residues. CDR3: CASSALDGGGLADTTDTQYF. CDR3 nucleotide sequence: TGTGCCAGCAGCGCCCTAGACGGGGGAGGACTAGCGGATACCACAGATACGCAGTATTTT. Filled out from reference TRBV5-4 and TRBJ2-3, the complete variable domain reads ETGVTQSPTHLIKTRGQQVTLRCSSQSGHNTVSWYQQALGQGPQFIFQYYREEENGRGNFPPRFSGLQFPNYSSELNVNALELDDSALYLCASSALDGGGLADTTDTQYFGPGTRLTVL.

The chain uses TRBV7-2 and TRBJ1-4; D may be TRBD1 (5 bases). The V end lost 6 bases, the J end lost 7 bases, and 15 bases lay between the germline ends. From germline, CDR1 is SGHTA and CDR2 FQGNSA. The CDR3 is 14 amino acids. The DNA for the CDR3 is TGTGCCAGCAGTCTTTCAGGGACGGGTGAAAAACTGTTTTTT. This translates into CASSLSGTGEKLFF.

The CDR3 sequence: CASSKESPIGGQCEQFF. The CDR3 DNA is TGTGCCAGCAGCAAAGAGTCGCCCATAGGAGGACAATGTGAGCAGTTCTTC. This chain uses TRBV21-1 with TRBJ2-1; the table's TRBD1 call for D was not verified on the DNA. TRBV21-1 is noted as a pseudogene. CDR3 size: 17 residues.

The J gene is TRBJ1-2, the V gene TRBV7-2, with 10 bases that match TRBD1. This CDR3 region has 14 residues. V gave up 3 bases and J gave up 5 bases; unmatched junction bases: 3. Germline loops: CDR1 SGHTA, CDR2 FQGNSA. The DNA for the CDR3 is TGTGCCAGCAGCTTGGGACAGGGGTTATATGGCTACACCTTC. Translated: CASSLGQGLYGYTF.

The V and J genes are TRBV7-2 and TRBJ2-7; D gene uncertain. Germline loops: CDR1 SGHTA, CDR2 FQGNSA. The CDR3 runs to 12 residues. Trimming removed 7 bases at V and 2 bases at J, with 9 bases between. CDR3 protein: CASNDQTYEQYF. The CDR3, as DNA: TGTGCCAGCAACGACCAAACCTACGAGCAGTACTTC.

The chain has TRBV27 and TRBJ2-1; 8 bases line up with TRBD2. There are 15 residues in the CDR3. Germline assignment: CDR1 MNHEY and CDR2 SMNVEV (reference sequence). Unmatched junction bases numbered 4, after V lost 0 bases and J lost 6 bases. CDR3 sequence: CASSLSSREGNEQFF. DNA of the CDR3: TGTGCCAGCAGTTTATCTTCCCGGGAGGGCAATGAGCAGTTCTTC.

V gene TRBV29-1 combines with J gene TRBJ2-5; 11 nucleotides line up with TRBD2. Trimming at V came to 6 bases and at J to 5 bases, leaving 11 bases not matched to a gene. The CDR3 covers 15 residues. Germline CDR1 and CDR2: SQVTM and ANQGSEA. In DNA form, the CDR3 reads TGCAGCGTGGGGACTAGCGGCCCAGGGATGGAGACCCAGTACTTC. Translated, it gives CSVGTSGPGMETQYF.

J is TRBJ1-2 and V is TRBV27; tentatively, D is TRBD1 (5 bases). Trimming removed 3 bases at V and 3 bases at J, with 11 bases between. The CDR3 sequence is 14 residues long. Germline CDR1 MNHEY, CDR2 SMNVEV (reference sequence). The CDR3 nucleotides read TGTGCCAGCAGTTTGAGGTGGGGCCACTATGGCTACACCTTC. This codes for CASSLRWGHYGYTF.

This clonotype was seen a few times. The chain combines TRBV3-1 with TRBJ1-1, with D maybe TRBD1 (6 bases). The CDR3 length is 13 residues. Germline V gene lookup returns CDR1 LGHDT and CDR2 YNNKEL (reference sequence). The ends were cut back, 4 bases at V and 1 base at J, with 7 bases in the middle. Here the CDR3 DNA reads TGTGCCAGCAGCCCCAGGGGGAACACTGAAGCTTTCTTT. Its protein is CASSPRGNTEAFF.

This rearrangement joins TRBV30 to TRBJ1-3; 11 positions agree with TRBD1. This CDR3 is built from 15 residues. From germline, CDR1 is GTSNPN and CDR2 SVGIG (reference sequence). V lost 3 bases, J lost 4 bases, and 5 bases stayed unmatched. The CDR3 protein is CAWSGTGGSGNTIYF. CDR3 DNA: TGTGCCTGGAGCGGGACAGGGGGTTCCGGAAACACCATATATTTT.

The genes are TRBV20-1 and TRBJ2-1; D is perhaps TRBD1 or TRBD2 (6 bases each). CDR3 length: 13 residues. CDR1 is DFQATT and CDR2 is SNEGSKA in the germline V gene (reference sequence). V was cut by 8 bases and J by 5 bases, with 16 bases left in between. CDR3 protein: CSPGGGTHNEQFF. Written as DNA, the CDR3 is TGCAGTCCCGGAGGGGGAACCCACAATGAGCAGTTCTTC.